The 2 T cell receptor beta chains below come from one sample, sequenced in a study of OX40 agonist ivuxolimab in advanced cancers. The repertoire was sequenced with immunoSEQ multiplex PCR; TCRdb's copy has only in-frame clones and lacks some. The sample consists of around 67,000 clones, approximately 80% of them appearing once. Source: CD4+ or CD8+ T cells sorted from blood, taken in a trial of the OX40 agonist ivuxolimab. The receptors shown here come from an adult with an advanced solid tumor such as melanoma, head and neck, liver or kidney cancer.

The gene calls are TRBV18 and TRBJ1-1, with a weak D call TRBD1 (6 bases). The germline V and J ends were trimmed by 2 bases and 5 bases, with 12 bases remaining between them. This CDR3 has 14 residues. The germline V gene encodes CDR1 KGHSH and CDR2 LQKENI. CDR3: CASSPDTGLTEAFF. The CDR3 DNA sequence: TGTGCCAGCTCACCAGATACAGGGCTTACTGAAGCTTTCTTT.

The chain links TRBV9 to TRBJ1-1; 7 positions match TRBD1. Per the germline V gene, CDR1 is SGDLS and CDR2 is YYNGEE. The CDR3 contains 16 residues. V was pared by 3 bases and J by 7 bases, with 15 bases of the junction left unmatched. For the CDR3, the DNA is TGTGCCAGCAGCGCGGACCCCAGGGGGACCTTCGTTGAAGCTTTCTTT. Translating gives CASSADPRGTFVEAFF.